The source of this T cell receptor beta chain is a study of post-analysis software for immune sequencing data. Study as a whole: Relapsing-remitting, secondary progressive and progressive-relapsing multiple sclerosis courses were included.

Unique-molecular-identifier-tagged TCR beta cDNA libraries were used. The authors obtained some 500,000 cDNA molecules from around 1 to 9.1 million T cells. TCRdb processed the PCR reads anew with MiXCR; each CDR3 protein has one entry. This table holds about 430,000 distinct CDR3 sequences, more than 30% found once. As to this clonotype: Its antigen is not known.

Study outcomes and limitations: TRBV segments more frequent in patients than in controls numbered about five and included TRBV5-6, TRBV5-1 and TRBV20-1. Samples prepared in the same batch strongly co-clustered by F measure. When compared against controls, multiple sclerosis patients showed significantly lower normalized Chao1 diversity.

Germline CDR1 DFQATT, CDR2 SNEGSKA (reference sequence). The CDR3 runs 13 residues. V dropped 3 bases and J dropped 4 bases, with 9 bases sitting between them. Sequenced material: blood. The chain combines TRBV20-1 with TRBJ1-4, with unresolved D. The TCR comes from a girl aged 2 to 9 with multiple sclerosis. Here the CDR3 reads CSASHGINEKLFF. The CDR3 DNA sequence: TGCAGTGCTAGCCACGGTATTAATGAAAAACTGTTTTTT.